This passage covers 5 T cell receptor beta chains from one sample sequenced in a study of Graves' ophthalmopathy and Graves' hyperthyroidism. For repertoire sequencing, the TCR beta CDR3 regions were amplified from RNA transcripts. Second-round multiplex PCR came after first-round RT-PCR with HTBI primers. Via MiXCR, TCRdb re-called the multiplex PCR reads, giving one row per CDR3 protein. This table holds more than 300,000 distinct CDR3 sequences, about 18% found once. The sequenced sample consisted of peripheral blood. Every receptor here comes from an adult woman with stable Graves' hyperthyroidism.

This clonotype was observed many times. V is TRBV20-1 and J is TRBJ2-7; possibly TRBD2 for D (6 bases). V was shortened by 3 bases and J by 6 bases, with 12 bases between the two germline ends. From germline, CDR1 is DFQATT and CDR2 SNEGSKA (reference sequence). This CDR3 has 12 residues. The CDR3 DNA follows: TGCAGTGCTAGCCCCCGGGGAGGCGAGCAGTACTTC. It codes for CSASPRGGEQYF.

This clonotype was detected ten times or more. The J gene is TRBJ2-7, the V gene TRBV12-5; D unresolved. The V gene lost 6 bases and the J gene lost 2 bases, with 11 bases spanning the gap. This CDR3 is built from 13 residues. CDR1 is LGHNT, CDR2 FRNRAP, per germline. The CDR3 DNA reads TGTGCTAGTGGCCCAGGAGTTCCCTACGAGCAGTACTTC. Its protein is CASGPGVPYEQYF.

This clonotype was seen many times. The V gene is TRBV7-9, the J gene TRBJ2-3; no clear D. The CDR3 has 13 residues. Germline CDR1 reads SEHNR; CDR2 reads FQNEAQ (reference sequence). V lost 4 bases, J lost 6 bases, and 11 bases lay in between. CDR3 coding DNA: TGTGCCAGCAGCTCCATCGGTGGGGATACGCAGTATTTT. Its protein is CASSSIGGDTQYF.

This clonotype has a count of ten or more. The rearrangement uses TRBV15 and TRBJ2-7, with D perhaps matching TRBD1 (5 bases). This CDR3 spans 14 amino acids. Germline V lookup: CDR1 LNHNV, CDR2 YYDKDF (reference sequence). Trimming left V 1 base short and J 4 bases short, with 11 bases between. In DNA form, the CDR3 reads TGTGCCACCAGCAGAGTTGACAGTTCTTACGAGCAGTACTTC. This codes for CATSRVDSSYEQYF.

There are many counts of this clonotype. The V call is TRBV2, the J call TRBJ2-5; D might be TRBD2 (6 bases). V was clipped by 10 bases and J by 1 base, with 13 bases between them. Germline CDR1 SNHLY, CDR2 FYNNEI. CDR3 length equals 13 residues. The CDR3 DNA is TGTGCCACCTCCGGGGAGGCCCAAGAGACCCAGTACTTC. This encodes CATSGEAQETQYF.